Listed here are 25 T cell receptor beta chains from one sample, sequenced in a study of patients and donors after allogeneic stem cell transplantation. In TCRdb, the RT-PCR reads were re-called with MiXCR into one record per CDR3 protein. Counted here are approximately 90,000 distinct CDR3 sequences, less than 5% occurring once; the ten biggest clones make up 2.6%. The sample comprised blood, either unsorted or a sorted T cell fraction (not recorded which). The origin of the receptors is a human donor who was either an allogeneic HSCT recipient or a stem cell or donor lymphocyte infusion donor (not recorded which). It is not recorded whose cells these are; they may come from a transplant donor.

Concerning this clonotype itself: A much larger clonotype is one base distant, so this may be a read error. The V gene is TRBV5-1, the J gene TRBJ1-6; D is possibly TRBD1 (6 bases). This CDR3 has 16 residues. The germline V gene encodes CDR1 SGHRS and CDR2 YFSETQ. CDR3 protein: CASSLAGQRDNSPIHF. For the CDR3, the DNA is TGCGCCAGCAGCTTGGCCGGACAGAGAGATAATTCACCCATCCACTTT.

This clonotype was detected a few times. This chain joins TRBV27 and TRBJ1-1, with TRBD1 as a possible D gene (6 bases). This CDR3 has 13 amino acids. V was cut by 7 bases and J by 7 bases, with 16 bases left in between. Germline-derived CDR1 and CDR2 are MNHEY and SMNVEV (reference sequence). This CDR3 reads CASKVGGRLEAFF. The CDR3 DNA reads TGTGCCAGCAAGGTGGGGGGGCGTCTTGAAGCTTTCTTT.

In this sample, this clonotype turned up a few times. This chain joins TRBV20-1 and TRBJ2-3; D unresolved. Germline CDR1 DFQATT, CDR2 SNEGSKA (reference sequence). The CDR3 is made up of 13 amino acids. The ends were cut back, 4 bases at V and 0 bases at J, with 8 bases in the middle. The CDR3 DNA follows: TGCAGTGCTAATATTGGCAGCACAGATACGCAGTATTTT. The encoded protein is CSANIGSTDTQYF.

This clonotype appeared many times. The V gene is TRBV7-9, the J gene TRBJ1-1; no firm D call. Germline V lookup: CDR1 SEHNR, CDR2 FQNEAQ (reference sequence). This CDR3 comprises 13 residues. The V end was cut by 5 bases, the J end by 0 bases, with 7 bases between. As DNA, the CDR3 is TGTGCCAGCAGCCTTTCTTTGAACACTGAAGCTTTCTTT. This encodes CASSLSLNTEAFF. The entire variable domain, with the rest obtained from reference TRBV7-9 and TRBJ1-1, is as follows: DTGVSQNPRHKITKRGQNVTFRCDPISEHNRLYWYRQTLGQGPEFLTYFQNEAQLEKSRLLSDRFSAERPKGSFSTLEIQRTEQGDSAMYLCASSLSLNTEAFFGQGTRLTVV.

This clonotype turned up a few times. The chain joins TRBV20-1 to TRBJ1-2, with D hard to call. Trimming left V 0 bases short and J 6 bases short, with 11 bases between. CDR1 is DFQATT and CDR2 is SNEGSKA in the germline V gene (reference sequence). The CDR3 contains 13 residues. The CDR3 nucleotides are TGCAGTGCTAGAGATCATATGACGGATGGCTACACCTTC. The encoded protein is CSARDHMTDGYTF.

This clonotype appeared a few times. The V and J genes are TRBV19 and TRBJ1-5; D is perhaps TRBD1 (6 bases). Per germline, CDR1 LNHDA and CDR2 SQIVND (reference sequence). The CDR3 runs 15 residues. V was clipped by 5 bases and J by 7 bases, with 18 bases between them. The DNA of the CDR3 is TGTGCCAGTAGTTCCACCGGGGGGGCACGGCAGCCCCAGCATTTT. It translates to CASSSTGGARQPQHF.

The chain carries TRBV18 and TRBJ1-5; a possible D gene is TRBD1 (6 bases). Trimming removed 4 bases at V and 8 bases at J, with 12 bases between. The germline V gene encodes CDR1 KGHSH and CDR2 LQKENI. CDR3 length: 13 residues. The CDR3 sequence is CASSRGGGEPQHF. The CDR3 DNA reads TGTGCCAGCTCACGGGGGGGCGGGGAGCCCCAGCATTTT.

This clonotype has a handful of counts. V and J are TRBV5-6 and TRBJ1-2, with 7 bases identical to TRBD1. Germline lookup yields CDR1 SGHDT and CDR2 YYEEEE. The ends lost 4 bases at V and 10 bases at J; junction bases unmatched: 7. This CDR3 contains 12 residues. DNA of the CDR3: TGTGCCAGCAGCCCCGACAGGGTAGTCTACACCTTC. Its translation is CASSPDRVVYTF.

Many counts were recorded for this clonotype. The V and J genes are TRBV28 and TRBJ2-3; a possible D gene is TRBD2 (6 bases). V was pared by 6 bases and J by 1 base, with 8 bases between. CDR1 is MDHEN and CDR2 is SYDVKM in the germline V gene. This CDR3 spans 13 amino acids. DNA for the CDR3: TGTGCCAGCAGCCCGGGAGGCACAGATACGCAGTATTTT. It is translated as CASSPGGTDTQYF.

This clonotype was seen at least ten times. V is TRBV28 and J is TRBJ2-2; 8 nucleotides agree with TRBD2. Per germline, CDR1 MDHEN and CDR2 SYDVKM. The junction had 10 bases not matched to a gene; V was cut back by 4 bases and J by 6 bases. The CDR3 is made up of 16 amino acids. CDR3 sequence reads: CASSSGGTRGAGELFF. The CDR3 coding sequence is TGTGCCAGCAGTTCGGGGGGGACTCGGGGGGCCGGGGAGCTGTTTTTT.

This clonotype was recorded at least ten times. V usage is TRBV6-2 or TRBV6-3 and J usage is TRBJ2-7, with D possibly matching TRBD1 (6 bases). Germline CDR1 reads MNHEY; CDR2 reads SVGEGT. The V end was cut by 6 bases, the J end by 2 bases, with 17 bases between. This CDR3 is 15 amino acids long. The DNA of the CDR3 is TGTGCCAGCAGACTAGTAGGGGGACAACCCTACGAGCAGTACTTC. Its protein product is CASRLVGGQPYEQYF.

The sample holds a few counts of this clonotype. The chain joins TRBV19 to TRBJ1-2, with D tentatively TRBD1 (6 bases). The V gene's germline CDR1 is LNHDA and CDR2 SQIVND (reference sequence). This CDR3 spans 14 amino acids. Trimming removed 1 base at V and 8 bases at J, with 14 bases between. The CDR3 loop is CASSIVNREGGYTF. As DNA, the CDR3 is TGTGCCAGTAGTATAGTAAACAGGGAAGGCGGCTACACCTTC.

This clonotype was counted only a few times. V and J are TRBV23-1 and TRBJ2-5; 10 bases map to TRBD1. TRBV23-1 is an ORF; its function is uncertain. This CDR3 has 17 amino acids. The junction had 12 bases not matched to a gene; V was cut back by 5 bases and J by 3 bases. The CDR3 is CASSAHRDRGPEETQYF. In DNA form, the CDR3 reads TGCGCCAGCAGTGCCCACCGGGACAGGGGTCCGGAAGAGACCCAGTACTTC.

This clonotype was seen repeatedly, ten times or more. V is TRBV20-1 and J is TRBJ2-1, with 14 positions matching TRBD2. The CDR3 covers 18 residues. V was clipped by 0 bases and J by 6 bases; unmatched bases: 10. Germline loops: CDR1 DFQATT, CDR2 SNEGSKA (reference sequence). CDR3 residues: CSARDTTSGRGSRNEQFF. The CDR3 region has the DNA TGCAGTGCTAGAGATACGACTAGCGGGAGGGGGAGTCGCAATGAGCAGTTCTTC.

This clonotype was seen many times. The rearrangement uses TRBV27 and TRBJ1-2; TRBD1 matches at 8 bases. Per germline, CDR1 MNHEY and CDR2 SMNVEV (reference sequence). The CDR3 covers 17 residues. The junction had 17 bases not matched to a gene; V was cut back by 5 bases and J by 6 bases. The CDR3 DNA is TGTGCCAGCAGTCCCTTAACGGGACAGGAGGTTTCCCATGGCTACACCTTC. Protein sequence: CASSPLTGQEVSHGYTF.

The chain combines TRBV7-6 with TRBJ2-7; possibly TRBD2 for D (6 bases). Germline CDR1 and CDR2: SGHVS and FNYEAQ. The CDR3 has 15 amino acids. Trimming pared 5 bases from V and 2 bases from J, leaving 16 bases between. The CDR3 region has the DNA TGTGCCAGCAGCGGTAGCGGAGGCCTTGCCTACGAGCAGTACTTC. It is translated as CASSGSGGLAYEQYF.

This clonotype has only a few counts. The J gene is TRBJ2-3, the V gene TRBV7-6, with unresolved D. The CDR3 contains 12 residues. In germline, CDR1 is SGHVS, CDR2 FNYEAQ. Deletions cut 5 bases from V and 4 bases from J, with 7 bases between. As DNA, the CDR3 is TGTGCCAGCAGCCCCTTCGCAGATACGCAGTATTTT. As protein: CASSPFADTQYF.

This clonotype has at least ten counts. The chain links TRBV7-9 to TRBJ2-1; 8 bases line up with TRBD1. The CDR3 contains 15 residues. The J segment lost 3 bases and the V segment lost 5 bases, leaving 6 bases of the junction unmatched. Germline CDR1 and CDR2: SEHNR and FQNEAQ (reference sequence). The CDR3 is CASSPGQGLYNEQFF. CDR3 bases: TGTGCCAGCAGCCCCGGACAGGGTCTCTACAATGAGCAGTTCTTC.

This clonotype has a count of ten or more. The chain has TRBV25-1 and TRBJ1-1, with 12 bases that match TRBD1. V was pared by 5 bases and J by 4 bases, with 11 bases of the junction left unmatched. Germline V gives CDR1 MGHDK, CDR2 SYGVNS. This CDR3 has 17 residues. The CDR3 is CASSPWDRGPRGTEAFF. CDR3 in DNA: TGTGCCAGCAGTCCTTGGGACAGGGGGCCCAGAGGCACTGAAGCTTTCTTT.

In regard to this clonotype: Just one base apart from a much larger clone, this may be a read error. The chain employs TRBV6-4 and TRBJ1-1; the D is unclear. The CDR3 contains 12 residues. The germline V and J ends were trimmed by 7 bases and 4 bases, with 10 bases remaining between them. The V gene's germline CDR1 is MRHNA and CDR2 SNTAGT. CDR3 in DNA: TGTGCCAGCAATGCCCTCAGCACTGAAGCTTTCTTT. Protein sequence: CASNALSTEAFF.

At least ten counts were recorded for this clonotype. The chain's CDR3 is CASSDVGSSQQFF. The CDR3 bases are TGTGCCAGCAGTGACGTCGGGAGCTCTCAGCAGTTCTTC. The V gene is TRBV6-4, the J gene TRBJ2-1; TRBD2 might be the D (6 bases). CDR1 is MRHNA, CDR2 SNTAGT, per germline. There are 13 residues in the CDR3. Deletions cut 2 bases from V and 11 bases from J, with 13 bases between.

This clonotype appeared a few times. This chain connects TRBV20-1 to TRBJ2-1, with D unclear. Trimming stripped 5 bases from V and 8 bases from J, with 7 bases between. The CDR3 is 10 residues long. Germline V CDR1 and CDR2: DFQATT, SNEGSKA (reference sequence). The CDR3 protein is CSAYIDEQFF. The CDR3 region has the DNA TGCAGTGCTTATATCGATGAGCAGTTCTTC.

This clonotype was seen a few times. The chain has TRBV2 and TRBJ1-1; no clear D gene. V was pared by 8 bases and J by 0 bases, with 10 bases between. The germline CDR1 and CDR2 sequences are SNHLY and FYNNEI. The CDR3 totals 13 residues. The CDR3 reads CASLQDLNTEAFF. CDR3 coding DNA: TGTGCCAGCCTACAAGATCTGAACACTGAAGCTTTCTTT.

This clonotype has a count of ten or more. The V call is TRBV15, the J call TRBJ1-4, with D possibly TRBD1 on 6 matching bases. Germline-derived CDR1 and CDR2 are LNHNV and YYDKDF (reference sequence). CDR3 size: 14 residues. V lost 2 bases to trimming and J lost 3 bases, with 7 bases between them. CDR3 protein: CATSRQGSNEKLFF. The CDR3 nucleotides read TGTGCCACCAGCAGACAGGGGTCTAATGAAAAACTGTTTTTT. Drawing the rest from reference TRBV15 and TRBJ1-4, the complete variable domain is DAMVIQNPRYQVTQFGKPVTLSCSQTLNHNVMYWYQQKSSQAPKLLFHYYDKDFNNEADTPDNFQSRRPNTSFCFLDIRSPGLGDTAMYLCATSRQGSNEKLFFGSGTQLSVL.

This clonotype showed up just a few times. The CDR3 nucleotides are TGTGCCAGCCGCTCCCCCGACAGGGCGAGTGGCTACACCTTC. Residues: CASRSPDRASGYTF. The chain employs TRBV7-9 and TRBJ1-2; 7 bases align to TRBD1. Germline V CDR1 and CDR2: SEHNR, FQNEAQ (reference sequence). After removal of 8 bases from V and 7 bases from J, the junction contained 13 bases not matched to a gene. The CDR3 length is 14 residues. Looking up the rest from reference TRBV7-9 and TRBJ1-2 gives the full variable domain: DTGVSQNPRHKITKRGQNVTFRCDPISEHNRLYWYRQTLGQGPEFLTYFQNEAQLEKSRLLSDRFSAERPKGSFSTLEIQRTEQGDSAMYLCASRSPDRASGYTFGSGTRLTVV.